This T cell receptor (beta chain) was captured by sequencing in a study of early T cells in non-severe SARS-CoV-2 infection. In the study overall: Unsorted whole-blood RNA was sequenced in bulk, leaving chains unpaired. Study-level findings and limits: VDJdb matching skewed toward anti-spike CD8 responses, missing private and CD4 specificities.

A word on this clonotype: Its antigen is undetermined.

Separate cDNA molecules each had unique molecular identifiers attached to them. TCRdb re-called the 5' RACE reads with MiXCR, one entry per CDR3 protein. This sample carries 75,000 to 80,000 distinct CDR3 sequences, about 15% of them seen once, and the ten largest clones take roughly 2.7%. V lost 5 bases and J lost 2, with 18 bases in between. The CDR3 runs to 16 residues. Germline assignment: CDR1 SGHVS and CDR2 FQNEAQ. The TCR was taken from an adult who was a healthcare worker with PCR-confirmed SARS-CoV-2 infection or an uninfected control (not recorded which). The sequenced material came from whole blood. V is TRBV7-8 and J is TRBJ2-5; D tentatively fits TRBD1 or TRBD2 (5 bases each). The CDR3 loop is CASSDTGAPSQETQYF. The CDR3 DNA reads TGTGCCAGCAGCGACACCGGGGCCCCCTCTCAAGAGACCCAGTACTTC.